One sample yielded the 8 T cell receptor beta chains listed below, sequenced in a study of blood T cells in healthy people across ages. It was with a sample-barcoded 5' primer and a J-beta primer mix that a second PCR of roughly 6 to 11 cycles was run. TCRdb re-called the 5' RACE reads with MiXCR, one entry per CDR3 protein. The repertoire holds around 650,000 distinct CDR3 sequences, roughly two fifths seen once, with roughly 30% in the top ten. The sequenced material came from blood. These receptor sequences come from a man older than 75 in good health.

This clonotype has more than one count but fewer than ten. The chain recombines TRBV6-2 or TRBV6-3 with TRBJ2-5; the match to TRBD2 covers 7 bases. The junction had 9 bases not matched to a gene; V was cut back by 5 bases and J by 0 bases. CDR1 and CDR2 from the germline V gene are MNHEY and SVGEGT. This CDR3 contains 16 residues. The CDR3 loop reads CASSAGKGTNQETQYF. The CDR3 region has the DNA TGTGCCAGCAGTGCCGGAAAAGGGACTAACCAAGAGACCCAGTACTTC.

The genes are TRBV7-2 and TRBJ1-2, with 7 positions matching TRBD1. The V gene end was trimmed by 1 base and the J gene end by 6 bases; junction bases not matched to a gene: 14. Germline V gene lookup returns CDR1 SGHTA and CDR2 FQGNSA. This CDR3 comprises 17 residues. In DNA, the CDR3 is TGTGCCAGCAGCTTAGTCTCCGGGACAGCCCGGAGAGATGGCTACACCTTC. Translated: CASSLVSGTARRDGYTF.

This clonotype was detected many times. This sequence joins TRBV20-1 and TRBJ2-3, with 14 bases identical to TRBD2. CDR3 length: 15 amino acids. Trimming took 5 bases from V and 2 from J; bases not matched to a gene: 3. Germline values: CDR1 DFQATT, CDR2 SNEGSKA (reference sequence). CDR3 residues: CSALGLAGVTDTQYF. CDR3 coding DNA: TGCAGTGCTCTGGGACTAGCGGGGGTCACAGATACGCAGTATTTT.

This clonotype showed up just a few times. The gene calls are TRBV7-3 and TRBJ2-5; the D gene could be TRBD1 or TRBD2 (5 bases each). Deletions cut 4 bases from V and 5 bases from J, with 14 bases between. The CDR3 has 14 residues. The germline gives CDR1 SGHTA, CDR2 FQGTGA. The CDR3: CASSSLGPAETQYF. DNA for the CDR3: TGTGCCAGCAGCTCTCTGGGACCGGCGGAGACCCAGTACTTC.

V usage is TRBV4-3 and J usage is TRBJ1-2; 11 bases are a match to TRBD1. Germline lookup yields CDR1 LGHNA and CDR2 YSLEER. This CDR3 has 15 residues. The ends lost 4 bases at V and 5 bases at J; junction bases unmatched: 6. Here the CDR3 reads CASSPRTGGLYGYTF. For the CDR3, the DNA is TGCGCCAGCAGCCCTCGGACAGGGGGCCTGTATGGCTACACCTTC.

Only one count was recorded for this clonotype. The V gene is TRBV28, the J gene TRBJ2-2; TRBD1 matches 9 bases. Per germline, CDR1 MDHEN and CDR2 SYDVKM. This CDR3 has 15 residues. Trimming took 6 bases from V and 3 from J; bases not matched to a gene: 5. The CDR3 nucleotides are TGTGCCAGCAGGCCCCGGACAGGGGACACCGGGGAGCTGTTTTTT. The encoded protein is CASRPRTGDTGELFF.

The chain links TRBV7-2 to TRBJ2-7; TRBD2 agrees at 8 bases. In germline, CDR1 is SGHTA, CDR2 FQGNSA. V gave up 6 bases and J gave up 0 bases; unmatched junction bases: 4. This CDR3 has 14 amino acids. CDR3 region: CASRRLASSYEQYF. The CDR3 nucleotides are TGTGCCAGCAGGCGACTAGCGAGCTCCTACGAGCAGTACTTC.

This clonotype was observed a handful of times. The V and J genes are TRBV20-1 and TRBJ2-3, with TRBD1 matching over 7 bases. V was pared by 6 bases and J by 8 bases, with 5 bases of the junction left unmatched. The germline V gene encodes CDR1 DFQATT and CDR2 SNEGSKA (reference sequence). The CDR3 contains 11 residues. The CDR3 DNA reads TGCAGTGCCACGACAGGGCCTACGCAGTATTTT. This encodes CSATTGPTQYF.